A selection of T cell receptor beta chains follows, all from one sample in a study of identical twins. TCRdb re-derived calls from the 5' RACE reads in MiXCR, one entry per CDR3 protein. The sample consists of approximately 490,000 distinct CDR3 sequences, 20% to 25% of them appearing once. The data also belong to a second study, concerning yellow fever vaccine responses in identical twins.

The sequencing sample was made of CD4+ T cells sorted from blood. All receptors derive from a woman between 18 and 29 years old in good health. CDR3s include the opening cysteine and the closing phenylalanine or tryptophan. Fields, in order: D gene, J gene, V gene, clone size, CDR3 protein, CDR3 DNA. The D gene is left open where the match is weak. Clone size is shown for a subset of rows, as once, few, many or a class of expanded clone.

d_gene: TRBD2
j_gene: TRBJ2-7
v_gene: TRBV5-1
abundance: -
CDR3aa: CASSLVAGESYEQYF
CDR3nt: TGCGCCAGCAGCTTGGTAGCGGGAGAATCCTACGAGCAGTACTTC

d_gene: -
j_gene: TRBJ2-3
v_gene: TRBV5-1
abundance: few
CDR3aa: CASNIAGGSTDTQYF
CDR3nt: TGCGCCAGCAACATTGCCGGGGGTAGCACAGATACGCAGTATTTT

d_gene: -
j_gene: TRBJ2-1
v_gene: TRBV28
abundance: -
CDR3aa: CASRNSGTGSYNEQFF
CDR3nt: TGTGCCAGCAGAAATAGCGGGACAGGGTCCTACAATGAGCAGTTCTTC

d_gene: TRBD2
j_gene: TRBJ2-5
v_gene: TRBV19
abundance: -
CDR3aa: CASSLAGQLAETQYF
CDR3nt: TGTGCCAGTTCCCTAGCGGGACAGCTAGCGGAGACCCAGTACTTC

d_gene: TRBD2
j_gene: TRBJ2-1
v_gene: TRBV2
abundance: few
CDR3aa: CASSELAGTYNEQFF
CDR3nt: TGTGCCAGCAGTGAACTAGCGGGAACCTACAATGAGCAGTTCTTC

d_gene: -
j_gene: TRBJ2-7
v_gene: TRBV5-1
abundance: few
CDR3aa: CASSLVVGRRVDEQYF
CDR3nt: TGCGCCAGCAGCTTGGTGGTAGGTAGGAGAGTCGACGAGCAGTACTTC

d_gene: -
j_gene: TRBJ2-2
v_gene: TRBV5-5
abundance: few
CDR3aa: CASSLEAGRNTGELFF
CDR3nt: TGTGCCAGCAGCTTGGAGGCAGGGCGGAACACCGGGGAGCTGTTTTTT

d_gene: TRBD2
j_gene: TRBJ2-1
v_gene: TRBV29-1
abundance: -
CDR3aa: CSVGRRLADNEQFF
CDR3nt: TGCAGCGTTGGACGTCGACTAGCGGACAATGAGCAGTTCTTC

d_gene: TRBD2
j_gene: TRBJ2-2
v_gene: TRBV11-2
abundance: -
CDR3aa: CASSSSRTSGSVTGELFF
CDR3nt: TGTGCCAGCAGCTCCTCCCGGACTAGCGGGAGTGTCACCGGGGAGCTGTTTTTT

d_gene: -
j_gene: TRBJ1-1
v_gene: TRBV29-1
abundance: -
CDR3aa: CSARLNTEAFF
CDR3nt: TGCAGCGCCAGACTGAACACTGAAGCTTTCTTT

d_gene: -
j_gene: TRBJ2-7
v_gene: TRBV6-5
abundance: -
CDR3aa: CASSSLFRGHEQYF
CDR3nt: TGTGCCAGCAGTTCCCTCTTCAGGGGCCACGAGCAGTACTTC

d_gene: -
j_gene: TRBJ2-3
v_gene: TRBV11-2
abundance: -
CDR3aa: CASSLGQNPTDTQYF
CDR3nt: TGTGCCAGCAGCCTCGGACAGAATCCCACAGATACGCAGTATTTT

d_gene: -
j_gene: TRBJ2-3
v_gene: TRBV7-2
abundance: few
CDR3aa: CASSLAGGRGDTQYF
CDR3nt: TGTGCCAGCAGCTTAGCGGGGGGGCGGGGAGATACGCAGTATTTT

d_gene: TRBD2
j_gene: TRBJ2-7
v_gene: TRBV5-1
abundance: few
CDR3aa: CASSSGTNLDEQYF
CDR3nt: TGCGCCAGCAGCTCCGGGACTAACCTCGACGAGCAGTACTTC

d_gene: -
j_gene: TRBJ2-5
v_gene: TRBV5-1
abundance: few
CDR3aa: CASTFSQGRETQYF
CDR3nt: TGCGCCAGCACTTTTTCCCAGGGGCGAGAGACCCAGTACTTC

d_gene: TRBD2
j_gene: TRBJ2-3
v_gene: TRBV15
abundance: few
CDR3aa: CATSTGLAGARADTQYF
CDR3nt: TGTGCCACCTCCACGGGACTAGCGGGCGCCCGGGCGGATACGCAGTATTTT

d_gene: -
j_gene: TRBJ2-1
v_gene: TRBV7-9
abundance: -
CDR3aa: CASSSQGLDRYNEQFF
CDR3nt: TGTGCCAGCAGCTCACAGGGACTCGACCGTTACAATGAGCAGTTCTTC

d_gene: -
j_gene: TRBJ2-5
v_gene: TRBV12-3/TRBV12-4
abundance: -
CDR3aa: CASSLIPTETQYF
CDR3nt: TGTGCCAGCAGTTTAATTCCTACGGAGACCCAGTACTTC

d_gene: -
j_gene: TRBJ2-5
v_gene: TRBV6-1
abundance: -
CDR3aa: CASRRGRDSTPQETQYF
CDR3nt: TGTGCCAGCAGGCGTGGACGGGACTCCACACCCCAAGAGACCCAGTACTTC

d_gene: TRBD2
j_gene: TRBJ2-3
v_gene: TRBV12-3/TRBV12-4
abundance: few
CDR3aa: CASRKIAGNTDTQYF
CDR3nt: TGTGCCAGCAGGAAGATAGCGGGGAACACAGATACGCAGTATTTT

d_gene: -
j_gene: TRBJ2-5
v_gene: TRBV4-2
abundance: -
CDR3aa: CASSQGASRKETQYF
CDR3nt: TGTGCCAGCAGCCAAGGGGCTAGCAGAAAAGAGACCCAGTACTTC

d_gene: TRBD1
j_gene: TRBJ1-2
v_gene: TRBV5-1
abundance: few
CDR3aa: CASSWDRGDYGYTF
CDR3nt: TGCGCCAGCAGCTGGGACAGGGGCGACTATGGCTACACCTTC

d_gene: -
j_gene: TRBJ2-3
v_gene: TRBV5-1
abundance: -
CDR3aa: CASSPSGLSTDTQYF
CDR3nt: TGCGCCAGCAGCCCCAGCGGGCTGAGCACAGATACGCAGTATTTT

d_gene: -
j_gene: TRBJ1-1
v_gene: TRBV5-8
abundance: -
CDR3aa: CASSPWTNTEAFF
CDR3nt: TGTGCCAGCAGCCCCTGGACGAACACTGAAGCTTTCTTT

d_gene: TRBD1
j_gene: TRBJ1-1
v_gene: TRBV6-1
abundance: -
CDR3aa: CASTTRTGAPEAFF
CDR3nt: TGTGCCAGCACGACCCGCACAGGGGCCCCTGAAGCTTTCTTT

d_gene: TRBD1
j_gene: TRBJ2-1
v_gene: TRBV24-1
abundance: -
CDR3aa: CATSDLTGTGGNEQFF
CDR3nt: TGTGCCACCAGTGACCTAACTGGGACAGGGGGCAATGAGCAGTTCTTC

d_gene: -
j_gene: TRBJ2-1
v_gene: TRBV29-1
abundance: -
CDR3aa: CSVDLQVYNEQFF
CDR3nt: TGCAGCGTTGATCTTCAGGTCTACAATGAGCAGTTCTTC

d_gene: -
j_gene: TRBJ2-5
v_gene: TRBV21-1
abundance: once
CDR3aa: CASSNSETQYF
CDR3nt: TGTGCCAGCAGCAATTCGGAGACCCAGTACTTC

d_gene: -
j_gene: TRBJ1-4
v_gene: TRBV12-3/TRBV12-4
abundance: few
CDR3aa: CASSFFGGREKLFF
CDR3nt: TGTGCCAGCAGTTTTTTCGGTGGGAGGGAAAAACTGTTTTTT

d_gene: TRBD2
j_gene: TRBJ2-2
v_gene: TRBV5-1
abundance: -
CDR3aa: CASSLSGRATGELFF
CDR3nt: TGCGCCAGCAGCCTTAGCGGGAGGGCCACCGGGGAGCTGTTTTTT

d_gene: TRBD2
j_gene: TRBJ2-5
v_gene: TRBV7-2
abundance: -
CDR3aa: CASSLGLAGGAQYF
CDR3nt: TGTGCCAGCAGCTTAGGCCTAGCGGGGGGGGCTCAGTACTTC

d_gene: -
j_gene: TRBJ1-5
v_gene: TRBV6-2/TRBV6-3
abundance: -
CDR3aa: CASSYSVNQPQHF
CDR3nt: TGTGCCAGCAGTTACTCGGTTAATCAGCCCCAGCATTTT

d_gene: -
j_gene: TRBJ1-1
v_gene: TRBV3-1
abundance: few
CDR3aa: CASSQGQVNTEAFF
CDR3nt: TGTGCCAGCAGCCAAGGACAGGTGAACACTGAAGCTTTCTTT

d_gene: -
j_gene: TRBJ2-1
v_gene: TRBV6-6
abundance: few
CDR3aa: CAIPVPDNEQFF
CDR3nt: TGTGCCATCCCCGTTCCGGATAATGAGCAGTTCTTC

d_gene: TRBD2
j_gene: TRBJ2-3
v_gene: TRBV11-2
abundance: -
CDR3aa: CASSLDASGTTDTQYF
CDR3nt: TGTGCCAGCAGCTTAGATGCTAGCGGGACCACAGATACGCAGTATTTT

d_gene: TRBD1
j_gene: TRBJ2-7
v_gene: TRBV9
abundance: many
CDR3aa: CASSTGTGIYEQYF
CDR3nt: TGTGCCAGCAGCACCGGGACAGGGATTTACGAGCAGTACTTC

d_gene: -
j_gene: TRBJ2-1
v_gene: TRBV7-2
abundance: few
CDR3aa: CASSFQGGLSYNEQFF
CDR3nt: TGTGCCAGCAGCTTCCAGGGGGGCCTCTCCTACAATGAGCAGTTCTTC

d_gene: TRBD2
j_gene: TRBJ2-1
v_gene: TRBV3-1
abundance: -
CDR3aa: CASSQRELLDNEQFF
CDR3nt: TGTGCCAGCAGCCAGCGGGAGCTCCTGGACAATGAGCAGTTCTTC

d_gene: TRBD2
j_gene: TRBJ2-7
v_gene: TRBV4-2
abundance: -
CDR3aa: CASSQVGTSDWGQYF
CDR3nt: TGTGCCAGCAGCCAAGTAGGGACTAGCGACTGGGGGCAGTACTTC

d_gene: -
j_gene: TRBJ2-5
v_gene: TRBV4-1
abundance: few
CDR3aa: CASSQGGLIGETQYF
CDR3nt: TGCGCCAGCAGCCAAGGCGGCTTGATCGGGGAGACCCAGTACTTC

d_gene: -
j_gene: TRBJ2-5
v_gene: TRBV29-1
abundance: few
CDR3aa: CSVRPRGLGETQYF
CDR3nt: TGCAGCGTTAGGCCCCGGGGTTTGGGAGAGACCCAGTACTTC